This T cell receptor (beta chain) was recorded in a study of cytomegalovirus exposure and HLA in healthy donors. Whole-study findings and limits: Being productive about 87% or about 30% of the time was typical of most TCR beta V segments in an earlier analysis. Roughly uniform sequencing depth across donors was assumed, possibly incorrectly.

The V and J ends lost 4 bases and 6 bases respectively, with 19 bases between them. CDR1 and CDR2 from the germline V gene are LNHDA and SQIVND (reference sequence). This CDR3 is 16 amino acids long. Unrecorded immune exposures were likely, despite nominal health at sampling. A note on this clone: Its specificity is unknown.

PCR was performed using 60 Vbeta and 13 Jbeta primers. Produced via immunoSEQ multiplex PCR; TCRdb's table is partial and in-frame only. The repertoire consists of 210,000 or so clones, with 65% to 80% occurring once and the leading ten covering about 0.22%. Sequencing was performed on PBMCs. The V gene is TRBV19, the J gene TRBJ1-5, with a possible D match to TRBD1 (5 bases). The sequence was obtained from a girl aged 2-10 years in good health and CMV-seronegative. The CDR3 nucleotides read TGTGCCAGTAGTACAGCGGGGGTCCTTCTAGGTCAGCCCCAGCATTTT. It yields the protein CASSTAGVLLGQPQHF.